This T cell receptor (beta chain) was sequenced for a study of T cells in Graves' hyperthyroidism and ophthalmopathy. Per germline, CDR1 MDHEN and CDR2 SYDVKM. The CDR3 is made up of 12 amino acids. Trimming took off 1 base at V and 9 bases at J, with 9 bases between the two ends. What was amplified from RNA transcripts were TCR beta CDR3 regions. TCR CDR3 underwent first-round RT-PCR with the HTBI primer set. TCRdb re-derived calls from the multiplex PCR reads in MiXCR, one entry per CDR3 protein. Here the sample spans some 300,000 distinct CDR3 sequences, roughly 18% being singletons. Regarding this clonotype: The antigen is undetermined.

The study's findings and limits: Ophthalmopathy got predicted by the model a median approximately 6.4 months before its onset.

Sequenced input: blood. The receptor was isolated from a man aged 50-60 years with Graves' ophthalmopathy. V is TRBV28 and J is TRBJ1-2; possibly TRBD1 for D (6 bases). The chain's CDR3 is CASSLLQGRYTF. DNA of the CDR3: TGTGCCAGCAGTTTATTACAGGGCCGCTACACCTTC.